This T cell receptor beta chain was recovered during a study of regulatory T cells in long-lasting Graves disease. With iRepertoire HTBI primers and Arm-PCR of CDR3 regions, TCR beta libraries were built. From the multiplex PCR reads, TCRdb called clonotypes with MiXCR, one entry per CDR3 protein. The profile shows 550,000 to 700,000 distinct CDR3 sequences, 15% to 20% of them singletons. V dropped 1 base and J dropped 8 bases, with 15 bases sitting between them. CDR1 is SNHLY, CDR2 FYNNEI, per germline. This CDR3 has 15 residues. There are many counts of this clonotype. Time point described: newly diagnosed GD, antithyroid drugs for less than 3 months. Making the TCR library involved RNA that had been extracted from PBMCs. These sequences were also reported in another study, on T cells in Graves' hyperthyroidism and ophthalmopathy. That study adds: Diagnostic decisions used clinical symptoms, serum thyroxine and TRAb, thyroid ultrasound and orbital computed tomography.

The gene calls are TRBV2 and TRBJ2-1, with D perhaps assigned TRBD1 or TRBD2 (5 bases each). This specimen consisted of peripheral blood mononuclear cells (PBMCs), obtained at new diagnosis, from a patient treated with antithyroid drugs. This TCR derives from a man between 18 and 35 years old with Graves disease. Written as DNA, the CDR3 is TGTGCCAGCAGTGAAGGGGGAAGGGGACGCGATGAGCAGTTCTTC. Translated, it gives CASSEGGRGRDEQFF.